This T cell receptor beta chain stems from a study of blood T cell repertoires in COVID-19. Study-level information: Samples of COVID-19 (acute and convalescent) were obtained from the United States, Italy and Spain.

With V trimmed by 2 bases and J by 5 bases, 10 bases remained unmatched. Germline CDR1 reads SGDLS; CDR2 reads YYNGEE. The CDR3 consists of 18 residues. In the study's own analysis: Reference gene primer amplification gave nucleated cell count estimates. Clones were sequenced by immunoSEQ multiplex PCR, and TCRdb holds only the in-frame ones, with some missing. The V and J calls and the clone size are those of that table, but D and trimming were determined from the DNA. The repertoire holds over 120,000 clones, with 75% to 90% as singletons. This TCR was recovered from a human donor in a cohort sampled during active COVID-19. The chain joins TRBV9 to TRBJ2-2; 12 nucleotides match TRBD2. Source material: peripheral blood. In nucleotides, the CDR3 is TGTGCCAGCAGCGTTAACCCTCGGACTAGCGGGGAGACCGGGGAGCTGTTTTTT. It is translated as CASSVNPRTSGETGELFF.